The present T cell receptor beta chain was sequenced within a study of T-cell reconstitution after alpha-beta-depleted transplantation in children. To note about this clonotype: What it binds is unknown.

Unique molecular identifiers tagged the TCRbeta library. TCRdb re-analysed the PCR reads in MiXCR, keeping a single row per CDR3 protein. Seen here are about 980,000 distinct CDR3 sequences, about 29% observed once, and the top ten hold roughly 27%. Germline V CDR1 and CDR2: DFQATT, SNEGSKA (reference sequence). This CDR3 comprises 13 residues. Trimming left V 5 bases short and J 3 bases short, with 14 bases between. Study-wide points: Where alpha-beta T cells came from about two months after transplant was reportedly several hundred expanded graft clones. TCRbeta diversity was high at day 60 in some patients (a result of surviving recipient T cells and thymic progenitors). T-cell numbers and diversity one year post-transplant derived largely from freshly generated T cells.

Sequenced material: PBMCs, mostly from graft donor cells, taken 360 days after TCRalphabeta/CD19-depleted stem cell transplant. The receptor was isolated from a boy under three years old who had a stem cell transplant for SCID, so the T cells may come from the graft donor. The rearrangement links TRBV20-1 to TRBJ2-7; D might be TRBD1 or TRBD2, each matching 5 bases. The CDR3 sequence: CSAPRDPNYEQYF. The DNA for the CDR3 is TGCAGTGCTCCCCGGGACCCCAACTACGAGCAGTACTTC.